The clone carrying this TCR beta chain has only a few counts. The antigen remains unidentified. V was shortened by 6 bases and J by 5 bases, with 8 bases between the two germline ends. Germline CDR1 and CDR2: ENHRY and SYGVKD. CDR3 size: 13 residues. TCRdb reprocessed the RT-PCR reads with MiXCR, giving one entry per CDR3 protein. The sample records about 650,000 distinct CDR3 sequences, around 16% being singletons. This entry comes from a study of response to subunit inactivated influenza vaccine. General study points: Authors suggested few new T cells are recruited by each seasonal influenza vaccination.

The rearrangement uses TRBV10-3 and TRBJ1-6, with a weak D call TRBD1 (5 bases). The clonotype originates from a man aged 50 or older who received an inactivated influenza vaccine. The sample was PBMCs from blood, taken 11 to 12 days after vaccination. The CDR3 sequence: CAIRGVNNSPLHF. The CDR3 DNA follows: TGTGCCATCAGGGGGGTGAATAATTCACCCCTCCACTTT.